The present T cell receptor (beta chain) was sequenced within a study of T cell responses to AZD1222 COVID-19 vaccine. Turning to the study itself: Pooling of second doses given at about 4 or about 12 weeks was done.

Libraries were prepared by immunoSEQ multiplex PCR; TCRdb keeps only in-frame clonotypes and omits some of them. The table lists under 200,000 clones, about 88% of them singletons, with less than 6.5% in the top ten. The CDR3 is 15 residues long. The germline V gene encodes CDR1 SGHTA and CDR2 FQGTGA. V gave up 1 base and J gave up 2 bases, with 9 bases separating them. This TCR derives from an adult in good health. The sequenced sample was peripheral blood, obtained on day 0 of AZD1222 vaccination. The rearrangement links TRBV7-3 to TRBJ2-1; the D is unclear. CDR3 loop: CASSLSGDTYNEQFF. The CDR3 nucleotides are TGTGCCAGCAGCTTAAGCGGCGATACCTACAATGAGCAGTTCTTC.